This passage covers 5 T cell receptor beta chains from one sample sequenced in a study of identical twins (dated by TCRdb to 2016 to 2017). The library was obtained by 5' RACE. The run used an Illumina HiSeq 2000. TCRdb cleaned the public reads at Q25 with fastp, built clones with MiXCR and kept in-frame beta chains. Under each unique CDR3 protein, matching rows form one entry showing the most common genes and DNA. The sample records about 1.7 million distinct CDR3 sequences, 25% to 35% of which are singletons. Together, the top ten hold about 0.27% of the sample. Sequenced material: cord blood. These receptor sequences come from a newborn girl in good health.

The chain carries TRBV20-1 and TRBJ2-7; TRBD1 aligns across 9 bases. This CDR3 is built from 15 residues. The germline V gene has CDR1 DFQATT and CDR2 SNEGSKA (reference sequence). V shed 5 bases, J shed 1 base, and the junction held 9 bases outside the gene matches. The CDR3 protein is CSAGAGTGRSYEQYF. The DNA of the CDR3 is TGCAGTGCTGGGGCCGGGACAGGGAGGTCCTACGAGCAGTACTTC.

This clonotype was detected a few times. A read error may be the cause here, since a much bigger clone is one base away. V is TRBV6-2 or TRBV6-3 and J is TRBJ2-1, with 7 bases lining up with TRBD2. The CDR3 is 14 amino acids. The germline V gene encodes CDR1 MNHEY and CDR2 SVGEGT. V lost 6 bases, J lost 0 bases, and 2 bases stayed unmatched. The CDR3 DNA follows: TGTGCCAGCAGCGCGGGGGTCTCCTACAATGAGCAGTTCTTC. Its protein product is CASSAGVSYNEQFF.

In its sample, this clonotype was seen a few times. The genes are TRBV5-1 and TRBJ1-2; TRBD1 aligns across 9 bases. After removal of 1 base from V and 3 bases from J, the junction contained 1 base not matched to a gene. This CDR3 has 14 residues. Germline V gene lookup returns CDR1 SGHRS and CDR2 YFSETQ. In DNA form, the CDR3 reads TGCGCCAGCAGCTTGTGGGACAGGGACTATGGCTACACCTTC. This encodes CASSLWDRDYGYTF.

The V gene is TRBV7-4, the J gene TRBJ1-1, with D maybe TRBD1 (6 bases). The CDR3 is 17 residues long. Looked up from germline, CDR1 is SGHVT and CDR2 is SQSDAQ. V lost 5 bases to trimming and J lost 1 base, with 20 bases between them. The CDR3 sequence is CASSPNLPGHKNTEAFF. As DNA, the CDR3 is TGTGCCAGCAGCCCAAACCTCCCGGGACACAAGAACACTGAAGCTTTCTTT.

This clonotype was counted a few times. This sequence joins TRBV5-1 and TRBJ2-7; D is unclear. Between the trimmed V and J ends, which lost 2 bases and 6 bases, there was a span of 12 bases. This CDR3 comprises 13 residues. Germline loops: CDR1 SGHRS, CDR2 YFSETQ. CDR3 DNA sequence: TGCGCCAGCAGCTTCGATCCTGGACGCGAGCAGTACTTC. This translates into CASSFDPGREQYF.